This T cell receptor beta chain was found in a study of CD8+CD57+ T cells in acquired aplastic anemia. Across the study: Sorting CD4+ and CD8+ cells gave DNA averaging about 2.9 ug.

TCR beta VDJ combinations and CDR3 sequences were profiled from genomic DNA. TCRdb fed the reads into MiXCR, producing one record per CDR3 protein. The sample consists of more than 250,000 distinct CDR3 sequences, approximately 55% of them appearing once. V dropped 4 bases and J dropped 1 base, with 28 bases sitting between them. Germline V gene lookup returns CDR1 DFQATT and CDR2 SNEGSKA (reference sequence). The CDR3 has 19 amino acids. Study-wide results and limits: Patients had twenty-nine CD8+ CDR3 sequences in common with controls (the shared set).

Comments on this clonotype: Its antigen remains unidentified.

The sequence came from a human donor with severe aplastic anemia or a healthy control (not recorded which). The specimen sequenced was sorted CD4+, CD8+, or CD8+CD57+ T cells (not recorded which) from PBMCs. The V gene is TRBV20-1, the J gene TRBJ1-1; no clear D gene. The CDR3 here is CSATEARPGGGRKNTEAFF. The CDR3 region has the DNA TGCAGTGCTACCGAAGCGCGGCCGGGCGGAGGACGAAAGAACACTGAAGCTTTCTTT.